These 8 T cell receptor beta chains originate from one sample sequenced in a study of CDR3 diversity in severe acne (dated by TCRdb to about 2019). Library prep was done by PCR. The instrument given in TCRdb is Illumina HiSeq 2000. In-frame beta chains were kept once TCRdb had trimmed the public reads at Q25 with fastp and called clones with MiXCR. Every CDR3 protein is listed once, alongside the most common genes and DNA of its rows. The sample records tens of thousands of distinct CDR3 sequences, about 54% of which are singletons. Roughly 13% of the sample is taken by the ten largest. Sequenced: blood. These receptors were collected from a male donor in good health, without acne.

The chain is built from TRBV5-1 and TRBJ2-2; 7 bases are a match to TRBD1. V gave up 4 bases and J gave up 4 bases; unmatched junction bases: 7. CDR1 is SGHRS and CDR2 is YFSETQ in the germline V gene. The length of the CDR3 is 15 residues. The CDR3 sequence is CASSQWTGVTGELFF. The DNA for the CDR3 is TGCGCCAGCAGCCAGTGGACAGGTGTCACCGGGGAGCTGTTTTTT.

The rearrangement links TRBV5-1 to TRBJ2-3, with 10 bases that match TRBD2. V trimming: 0 bases; J trimming: 0 bases; junction bases outside the gene matches: 7. Germline V gene data show CDR1 as SGHRS and CDR2 as YFSETQ. This CDR3 is 18 amino acids long. Written as DNA, the CDR3 is TGCGCCAGCAGCTTGGCCGGGACTAGCGCGGATAGCACAGATACGCAGTATTTT. Translated: CASSLAGTSADSTDTQYF.

For this clonotype: The junction differs from germline at one of its ends, possibly a read error. The chain is built from TRBV19 and TRBJ2-1; 12 bases match TRBD2. This CDR3 comprises 18 residues. Germline CDR1 LNHDA, CDR2 SQIVND (reference sequence). The CDR3 nucleotides are TGTGCCGGTAGTATCGGGTCAGAACTAGCGGGAGGTCCAAACGAGCAGTTCTTC. Protein product: CAGSIGSELAGGPNEQFF.

This clonotype was picked up many times. V is TRBV28 and J is TRBJ1-6; D is perhaps TRBD1 (6 bases). CDR1 MDHEN and CDR2 SYDVKM come from the germline V gene. CDR3 length: 15 residues. V was trimmed by 8 bases and J by 9 bases, leaving 20 bases between them. The chain's CDR3 is CASFRSRGRGSPLHF. As DNA, the CDR3 is TGTGCCAGCTTTCGGAGCCGGGGGCGGGGTTCACCCCTCCACTTT.

The chain combines TRBV5-1 with TRBJ1-5; TRBD1 is a possible D gene (6 bases). V lost 4 bases, J lost 11 bases, and 19 bases lay in between. Germline CDR1 is SGHRS and CDR2 is YFSETQ. The CDR3 length is 14 residues. As DNA, the CDR3 is TGCGCCAGCAGCCTGGACAGTTCACAAGAGACCCAGCATTTT. This gives the protein CASSLDSSQETQHF.

Concerning this clonotype: This may be a read error, as it is one base from a much larger clone. V and J are TRBV29-1 and TRBJ1-1; D call uncertain. The germline CDR1 and CDR2 sequences are SQVTM and ANQGSEA. This CDR3 is 12 amino acids long. The CDR3, as DNA: TGCAGCGGTGACTCGTTGGGCACTGGAGCTTTCTTT. Translating it yields CSGDSLGTGAFF.

This chain connects TRBV12-3 or TRBV12-4 to TRBJ2-7; TRBD2 aligns across 9 bases. V trimming: 6 bases; J trimming: 5 bases; junction bases outside the gene matches: 8. The CDR3 length is 14 residues. CDR3 DNA: TGTGCCAGCAGCGATAGCGGGAGATTCCACGAGCAGTACTTC. It translates to CASSDSGRFHEQYF.

This clonotype was seen repeatedly, ten times or more. This rearrangement joins TRBV29-1 to TRBJ1-1, with D possibly TRBD1 on 5 matching bases. Germline V gene data show CDR1 as SQVTM and CDR2 as ANQGSEA. The V gene lost 5 bases and the J gene lost 11 bases, with 18 bases spanning the gap. The CDR3 sequence is 12 residues long. The CDR3 sequence: CSVRVAGPEAFF. CDR3 bases: TGCAGCGTTAGAGTTGCAGGGCCGGAGGCTTTCTTT.